This T cell receptor beta chain was captured by sequencing in a study of CD8+ T cells in alopecia areata. Study results and limitations: Tissue-resident alphabeta T cells belonging to normal skin likewise get sequenced within scalp specimens.

Germline CDR1 is SGHAT and CDR2 is FQNNGV. This CDR3 has 16 residues. The V gene end was trimmed by 3 bases and the J gene end by 4 bases; junction bases not matched to a gene: 9. Investigators isolated RNA and reverse transcribed it into cDNA to act as the sequencing template. Sequencing used immunoSEQ multiplex PCR; TCRdb keeps in-frame clones, though not all of them. In the table there are some 200,000 clones, more than 55% of which are singletons. Points on this clone: Its antigen is currently unknown.

The chain links TRBV11-2 to TRBJ2-7; 10 bases are a match to TRBD1. The sequenced material came from CD8+ T cells sorted from blood. The clonotype was recovered from a human donor in good health. The CDR3, as DNA: TGTGCCAGCAGCTTGGGGACCCGGGACAGGGGTTACGAGCAGTACTTC. Amino acids: CASSLGTRDRGYEQYF.